This TCR beta chain came from a study of CD8 T cells in Susac syndrome. The authors carried out high-throughput sequencing of TCR beta. They applied it to CD8+ and CD4+ T cells obtained from blood. Controls were drawn from healthy donors and were matched for age and sex. Negative isolation was applied to CD8+ and CD4+ T cells, and FACS enrichment was applied to TEMRA cells. Random hexamers were used to reverse transcribe an amount of roughly 0.5 to 1 ug RNA. The authors amplified TCR beta CDR3 across 54 Vbeta and 13 Jbeta using immunoSEQ multiplex PCR. TCRdb recomputed calls from the immunoSEQ multiplex PCR reads with MiXCR, one row per CDR3 protein. In the table there are 150,000 to 200,000 distinct CDR3 sequences, around 96% of which are singletons. Looked up from germline, CDR1 is LNHDA and CDR2 is SQIVND (reference sequence). Between the trimmed V and J ends, which lost 1 base and 2 bases, there was a span of 6 bases. The CDR3 has 14 amino acids.

The V gene is TRBV19, the J gene TRBJ2-1, with D hard to call. Source material: CD4+ T cells from PBMCs. This clonotype originated in a human donor in good health. The CDR3 is CASSIGRAYNEQFF. The CDR3 bases are TGTGCCAGTAGTATAGGACGGGCCTACAATGAGCAGTTCTTC.